The source of this T cell receptor (beta chain) is a study of shared clonotypes between healthy human individuals. Repertoires were generated with immunoSEQ multiplex PCR, while TCRdb's copy carries only in-frame clones and drops some. The sample lists roughly 2.2 million clones, approximately 93% seen once, with 0.39% in the top ten. Germline CDR1 MNHNS, CDR2 SASEGT. CDR3 size: 13 residues. The V and J ends lost 4 bases and 4 bases respectively, with 10 bases between them. The receptor comes from a man aged 18 to 30 in good health. Some clones in this sample may be carry-over from other donors' samples. This chain joins TRBV6-1 and TRBJ1-2; D is undetermined. The sequenced sample was naive CD4+ T cells from PBMCs. This sample's subset: CD45RA+ positively selected. The CDR3 spells CASSARRGYGYTF. The DNA of the CDR3 is TGTGCCAGCAGTGCCCGGCGGGGCTATGGCTACACCTTC.